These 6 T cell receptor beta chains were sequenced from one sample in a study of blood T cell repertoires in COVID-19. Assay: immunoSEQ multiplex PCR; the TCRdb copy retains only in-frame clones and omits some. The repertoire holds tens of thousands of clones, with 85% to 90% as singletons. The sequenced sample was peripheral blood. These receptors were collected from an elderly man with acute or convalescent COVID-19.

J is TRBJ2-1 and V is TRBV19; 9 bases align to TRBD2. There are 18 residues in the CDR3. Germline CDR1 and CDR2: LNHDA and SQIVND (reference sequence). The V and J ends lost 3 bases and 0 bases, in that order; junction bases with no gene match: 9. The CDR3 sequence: CASSIRLAALSSYNEQFF. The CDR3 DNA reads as TGTGCCAGTAGTATCAGACTAGCGGCCCTGAGCTCCTACAATGAGCAGTTCTTC.

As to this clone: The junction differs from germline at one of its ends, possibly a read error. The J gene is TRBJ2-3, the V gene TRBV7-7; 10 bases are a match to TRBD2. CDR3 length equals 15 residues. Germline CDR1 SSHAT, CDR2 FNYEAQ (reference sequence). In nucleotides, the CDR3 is TGTGCTAGCAGTCCAGGGGGACTAGCGTCAGATACGCAGTATTTT. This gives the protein CASSPGGLASDTQYF.

CDR3 loop: CASSPRGLDTGELFF. CDR3 sequence (DNA): TGCGCCAGCAGCCCCAGGGGGCTCGACACCGGGGAGCTGTTTTTT. The chain combines TRBV5-1 with TRBJ2-2; 8 bases map to TRBD1. The CDR3 runs to 15 residues. In germline, CDR1 is SGHRS, CDR2 YFSETQ. V lost 4 bases to trimming and J lost 3 bases; unmatched junction nucleotides: 5.

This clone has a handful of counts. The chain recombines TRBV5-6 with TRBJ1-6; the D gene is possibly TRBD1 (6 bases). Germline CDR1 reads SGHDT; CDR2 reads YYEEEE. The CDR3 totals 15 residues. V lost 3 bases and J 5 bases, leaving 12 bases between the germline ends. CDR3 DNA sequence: TGTGCCAGCAGCTGGGGACACCTCAATAATTCACCCCTCCACTTT. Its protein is CASSWGHLNNSPLHF.

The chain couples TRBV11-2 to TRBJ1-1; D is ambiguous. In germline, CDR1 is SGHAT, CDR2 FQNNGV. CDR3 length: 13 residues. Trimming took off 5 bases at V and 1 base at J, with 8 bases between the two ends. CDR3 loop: CASSPPGNTEAFF. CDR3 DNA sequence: TGTGCCAGCAGCCCCCCAGGGAACACTGAAGCTTTCTTT.

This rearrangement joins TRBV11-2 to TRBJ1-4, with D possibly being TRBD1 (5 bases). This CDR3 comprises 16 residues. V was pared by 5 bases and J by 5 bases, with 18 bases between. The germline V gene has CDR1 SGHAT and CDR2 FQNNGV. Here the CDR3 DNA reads TGTGCCAGCAGCCGACTGGCGGGACCGGAAAATGAAAAACTGTTTTTT. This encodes CASSRLAGPENEKLFF.